A single sample is the source of the 23 T cell receptor beta chains below, sequenced in a study of blood T cell repertoires in COVID-19. Measured with immunoSEQ multiplex PCR; TCRdb has only the in-frame clones, and not every one. The profile shows 300,000 or so clones, around 83% of them singletons. Material for sequencing was peripheral blood. The origin of the receptors is a woman in her forties or fifties with acute or convalescent COVID-19.

The chain combines TRBV5-6 with TRBJ2-5; 10 nucleotides align to TRBD2. The germline CDR1 and CDR2 sequences are SGHDT and YYEEEE. With 0 bases clipped from V and 5 bases from J, the junction kept 7 bases outside the gene matches. The CDR3 contains 16 residues. The CDR3 is CASSLAGLAERETQYF. CDR3 sequence (DNA): TGTGCCAGCAGCTTGGCCGGACTAGCGGAGCGGGAGACCCAGTACTTC.

The rearrangement joins TRBV5-1 to TRBJ1-2, with 7 bases fitting TRBD1. Per germline, CDR1 SGHRS and CDR2 YFSETQ. The ends lost 3 bases at V and 2 bases at J; junction bases unmatched: 10. This CDR3 contains 16 residues. Here the CDR3 DNA reads TGCGCCAGCAGCTCCACCCTGACAGGGCCCAACTATGGCTACACCTTC. It translates to CASSSTLTGPNYGYTF.

The genes are TRBV5-4 and TRBJ1-2; D gene uncertain. V lost 2 bases and J lost 7, with 9 bases in between. Looked up from germline, CDR1 is SGHNT and CDR2 is YYREEE (reference sequence). This CDR3 is 12 amino acids long. The CDR3 here is CASSFGGAGYTF. CDR3 nucleotides: TGTGCCAGCAGCTTTGGAGGCGCTGGCTACACCTTC.

This clone appeared a few times. This chain's CDR3 is CAISESAGGLNEQYF. DNA of the CDR3: TGTGCCATCAGTGAGTCTGCGGGAGGGCTTAACGAGCAGTACTTC. This chain connects TRBV10-3 to TRBJ2-7; TRBD2 matches at 9 bases. This CDR3 has 15 amino acids. Germline assignment: CDR1 ENHRY and CDR2 SYGVKD. The V gene end was trimmed by 0 bases and the J gene end by 5 bases; junction bases not matched to a gene: 5.

This chain links TRBV7-6 with TRBJ2-5; maybe TRBD2 (5 bases). The germline CDR1 and CDR2 sequences are SGHVS and FNYEAQ. The CDR3 length is 14 residues. V lost 2 bases, J lost 5 bases, and 12 bases lay in between. CDR3 in DNA: TGTGCCAGCAGCTTACCCGGGGTAGGCGAGACCCAGTACTTC. Amino acid sequence: CASSLPGVGETQYF.

The chain employs TRBV6-5 and TRBJ1-2, with D perhaps TRBD1 (5 bases). CDR3 length: 13 residues. Trimming took off 5 bases at V and 8 bases at J, with 15 bases between the two ends. CDR1 and CDR2 (germline): MNHEY, SVGAGI. The CDR3 reads CASSPDSTRGYTF. The CDR3 region has the DNA TGTGCCAGCAGTCCTGACAGCACTCGGGGCTACACCTTC.

This chain links TRBV11-1 with TRBJ2-7, with a tentative D call TRBD2 (6 bases). Germline assignment: CDR1 SGHAT and CDR2 FQDESV (reference sequence). The V gene lost 1 base and the J gene lost 3 bases, with 10 bases spanning the gap. CDR3 length: 14 residues. CDR3 in amino acids: CASSLGAGYYEQYF. The CDR3 DNA reads as TGTGCCAGCAGCTTAGGAGCGGGCTACTACGAGCAGTACTTC.

The chain carries TRBV5-1 and TRBJ2-3; TRBD1 agrees at 8 bases. The CDR3 runs 15 residues. The V gene's germline CDR1 is SGHRS and CDR2 YFSETQ. V was clipped by 4 bases and J by 0 bases; unmatched bases: 4. The CDR3 loop reads CASSNGQGSTDTQYF. The CDR3 nucleotides read TGCGCCAGCAGCAATGGACAGGGCAGCACAGATACGCAGTATTTT.

The chain carries TRBV19 and TRBJ1-1; TRBD1 might be the D (6 bases). Deletions cut 4 bases from V and 1 base from J, with 13 bases between. This CDR3 is 15 amino acids long. CDR1 is LNHDA and CDR2 is SQIVND in the germline V gene (reference sequence). CDR3 region: CASSTYGTKNTEAFF. The CDR3 nucleotides are TGTGCCAGTAGTACCTACGGGACAAAGAACACTGAAGCTTTCTTT.

This clone has just a few counts. This chain links TRBV4-2 with TRBJ1-5, with D perhaps matching TRBD1 (5 bases). The CDR3 totals 14 residues. Germline V gene sequence: CDR1 LGHNA, CDR2 YNFKEQ. V dropped 0 bases and J dropped 7 bases, with 10 bases sitting between them. In nucleotides, the CDR3 is TGTGCCAGCAGCCAAGAGGGGGAGGGACAGCCCCAGCATTTT. It specifies CASSQEGEGQPQHF.

This clone occurred a few times. V and J are TRBV9 and TRBJ2-2; no clear D gene. Trimming removed 4 bases at V and 6 bases at J, with 16 bases between. The germline V gene has CDR1 SGDLS and CDR2 YYNGEE. CDR3 length: 15 amino acids. CDR3 in amino acids: CASSRLSYRPGELFF. The CDR3 DNA is TGTGCCAGCAGCCGACTCTCTTACCGACCCGGGGAGCTGTTTTTT.

This clone was counted only a few times. The chain joins TRBV2 to TRBJ2-1; no clear D. The CDR3 consists of 11 residues. Trimming shortened V by 6 bases and J by 3 bases, and 3 bases separated the two germline ends. The germline gives CDR1 SNHLY, CDR2 FYNNEI. CDR3 coding DNA: TGTGCCAGCAGCAGCTACAATGAGCAGTTCTTC. It translates to CASSSYNEQFF.

This chain joins TRBV7-2 and TRBJ1-2; 7 nucleotides align to TRBD1. The CDR3 runs to 15 residues. Germline V gene sequence: CDR1 SGHTA, CDR2 FQGNSA. V trimming: 1 base; J trimming: 3 bases; junction bases outside the gene matches: 5. CDR3 in amino acids: CASSLVLGGDYGYTF. The CDR3 coding sequence is TGTGCCAGCAGCTTAGTTTTAGGGGGCGACTATGGCTACACCTTC.

As for this clone: This sample includes further DNA sequences coding for the same CDR3. J is TRBJ2-2 and V is TRBV5-1; D perhaps matches TRBD1 (6 bases). The CDR3 spans 14 residues. Trimming took 0 bases from V and 3 from J, leaving 6 bases between them. Germline loops: CDR1 SGHRS, CDR2 YFSETQ. CDR3 amino acids: CASSLAGDTGELFF. CDR3 nucleotide sequence: TGCGCCAGCAGCTTGGCAGGGGACACCGGGGAGCTGTTTTTT. Combining the CDR3 with reference TRBV5-1 and TRBJ2-2 gives the whole variable domain KAGVTQTPRYLIKTRGQQVTLSCSPISGHRSVSWYQQTPGQGLQFLFEYFSETQRNKGNFPGRFSGRQFSNSRSEMNVSTLELGDSALYLCASSLAGDTGELFFGEGSRLTVL.

Details on this clone: The same CDR3 arises from other DNA sequences in this sample as well. The V call is TRBV29-1, the J call TRBJ1-3, with TRBD1 identical over 8 bases. Germline lookup yields CDR1 SQVTM and CDR2 ANQGSEA. Trimming took 6 bases from V and 0 from J; bases not matched to a gene: 4. The CDR3 has 14 amino acids. CDR3 coding DNA: TGCAGCGTGGGGGACAGGAGCTCTGGAAACACCATATATTTT. Its protein product is CSVGDRSSGNTIYF. Combining the CDR3 with reference TRBV29-1 and TRBJ1-3 gives the whole variable domain SAVISQKPSRDICQRGTSLTIQCQVDSQVTMMFWYRQQPGQSLTLIATANQGSEATYESGFVIDKFPISRPNLTFSTLTVSNMSPEDSSIYLCSVGDRSSGNTIYFGEGSWLTVV.

CDR3 sequence reads: CASSQDTAGQETQYF. The CDR3 nucleotides are TGTGCCAGCAGCCAAGATACGGCAGGACAAGAGACCCAGTACTTC. The chain combines TRBV4-2 with TRBJ2-5; D gene uncertain. The CDR3 is 15 residues long. V shed 0 bases and J shed 2 bases, with 10 bases lying between them. Germline CDR1 reads LGHNA; CDR2 reads YNFKEQ.

The chain combines TRBV19 with TRBJ1-1; no firm D call. The CDR3 contains 17 residues. Germline CDR1 is LNHDA and CDR2 is SQIVND (reference sequence). Trimming pared 0 bases from V and 0 bases from J, leaving 14 bases between. This chain's CDR3 is CASSIDRGGTLNTEAFF. For the CDR3, the DNA is TGTGCCAGTAGTATAGATCGAGGCGGCACCCTGAACACTGAAGCTTTCTTT.

This clone was detected a few times. V usage is TRBV5-1 and J usage is TRBJ1-6; 7 bases are shared with TRBD1. J gave up 8 bases and V 7 bases, and 9 bases lay outside the gene matches. Per germline, CDR1 SGHRS and CDR2 YFSETQ. CDR3 size: 14 residues. The CDR3: CASAGGDSYSPLHF. CDR3 in DNA: TGCGCCAGCGCTGGAGGGGACAGTTATTCACCCCTCCACTTT.

The chain is built from TRBV14 and TRBJ2-7; TRBD2 aligns across 7 bases. Germline V CDR1 and CDR2: SGHDN, FVKESK. This CDR3 spans 15 amino acids. The junction had 4 bases not matched to a gene; V was cut back by 1 base and J by 1 base. The CDR3 loop reads CASSQGWGGSYEQYF. The CDR3, as DNA: TGTGCCAGCAGCCAAGGATGGGGGGGTTCCTACGAGCAGTACTTC.

V usage is TRBV5-1 and J usage is TRBJ2-5, with TRBD1 matching 7 bases. V lost 0 bases and J lost 5; bases outside the gene matches: 4. CDR3 length: 14 amino acids. CDR1 SGHRS and CDR2 YFSETQ come from the germline V gene. CDR3 residues: CASSLGQGVETQYF. The CDR3 DNA sequence: TGCGCCAGCAGCTTGGGGCAGGGGGTCGAGACCCAGTACTTC.

The CDR3 region has the DNA TGTGCCAGCGGGGGGTCCTGGGGAACTGAAGCTTTCTTT. Amino acids: CASGGSWGTEAFF. The chain links TRBV5-5 to TRBJ1-1, with D possibly matching TRBD1 (5 bases). With 7 bases removed from V and 5 bases from J, the gap between germline ends came to 15 bases. The germline V gene encodes CDR1 SGHKS and CDR2 YYEKEE (reference sequence). This CDR3 is built from 13 residues.

In its sample, this clone was seen a few times. This rearrangement joins TRBV5-1 to TRBJ1-2; 11 bases match TRBD1. The CDR3 extends over 15 amino acids. Trimming took 6 bases from V and 8 from J; bases not matched to a gene: 12. Germline CDR1 SGHRS, CDR2 YFSETQ. The DNA for the CDR3 is TGCGCCAGCACCTGGACAGGGGGCAAGACTCAGGGCTACACCTTC. As protein: CASTWTGGKTQGYTF.

This clone was found once. The genes are TRBV5-4 and TRBJ1-4; maybe TRBD1 (6 bases). Germline assignment: CDR1 SGHNT and CDR2 YYREEE (reference sequence). Trimming removed 0 bases at V and 7 bases at J, with 10 bases between. The length of the CDR3 is 14 residues. The chain's CDR3 is CASSLGRGGEKLFF. CDR3 coding DNA: TGTGCCAGCAGCTTGGGCAGGGGTGGTGAAAAACTGTTTTTT.